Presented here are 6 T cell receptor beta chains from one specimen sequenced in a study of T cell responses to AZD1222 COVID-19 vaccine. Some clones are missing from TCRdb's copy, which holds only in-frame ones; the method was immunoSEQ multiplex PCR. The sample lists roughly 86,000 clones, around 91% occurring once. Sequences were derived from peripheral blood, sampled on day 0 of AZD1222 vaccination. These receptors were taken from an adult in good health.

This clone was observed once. The chain's CDR3 is CASISDRYLYGYTF. Written as DNA, the CDR3 is TGTGCCAGCATCTCGGACAGGTACCTCTATGGCTACACCTTC. The chain employs TRBV28 and TRBJ1-2; 7 nucleotides line up with TRBD1. From germline, CDR1 is MDHEN and CDR2 SYDVKM. With 7 bases clipped from V and 4 bases from J, the junction kept 9 bases outside the gene matches. The CDR3 totals 14 residues.

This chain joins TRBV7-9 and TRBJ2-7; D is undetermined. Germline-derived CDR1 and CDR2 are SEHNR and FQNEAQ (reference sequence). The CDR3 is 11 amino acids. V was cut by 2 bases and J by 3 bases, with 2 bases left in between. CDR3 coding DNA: TGTGCCAGCAGCTTATACTACGAGCAGTACTTC. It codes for CASSLYYEQYF.

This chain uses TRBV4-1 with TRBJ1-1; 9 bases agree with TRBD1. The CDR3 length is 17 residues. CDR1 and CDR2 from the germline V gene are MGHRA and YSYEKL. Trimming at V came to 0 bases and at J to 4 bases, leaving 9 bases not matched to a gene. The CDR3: CASSQDAADRGSTEAFF. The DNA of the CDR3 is TGCGCCAGCAGCCAAGACGCGGCTGACAGGGGGAGCACTGAAGCTTTCTTT.

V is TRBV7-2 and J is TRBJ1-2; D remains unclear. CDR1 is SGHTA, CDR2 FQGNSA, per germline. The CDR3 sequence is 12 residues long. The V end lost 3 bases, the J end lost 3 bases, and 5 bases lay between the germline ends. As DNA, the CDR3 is TGTGCCAGCAGCTTTGGGGACTATGGCTACACCTTC. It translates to CASSFGDYGYTF.

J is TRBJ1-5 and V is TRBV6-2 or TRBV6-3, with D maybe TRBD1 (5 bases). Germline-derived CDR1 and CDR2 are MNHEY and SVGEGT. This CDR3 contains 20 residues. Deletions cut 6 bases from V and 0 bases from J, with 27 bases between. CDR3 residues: CASSAERGPRSKYSNQPQHF. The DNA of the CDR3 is TGTGCCAGCAGCGCCGAGAGGGGCCCACGTTCCAAGTATAGCAATCAGCCCCAGCATTTT.

The CDR3 loop is CASSFASGNTGELFF. CDR3 sequence (DNA): TGTGCCAGCAGCTTTGCTAGCGGAAACACCGGGGAGCTGTTTTTT. The chain joins TRBV5-4 to TRBJ2-2; 7 bases are a match to TRBD2. The germline CDR1 and CDR2 sequences are SGHNT and YYREEE (reference sequence). This CDR3 has 15 residues. V trimming: 2 bases; J trimming: 2 bases; junction bases outside the gene matches: 3.